Listed below are T cell receptor beta chains from one sample, sequenced in a study of graft-versus-host responses after intestinal transplantation. Sequencing was performed with immunoSEQ multiplex PCR; in TCRdb, only in-frame clones are kept and a portion is missing. The sample consists of about 90,000 clones, around 90% of them appearing once. No antigens are known for them. Here the sequenced sample was unstimulated CD8+ T cells sorted from spleen or lymph node cells, taken before intestinal transplant. Source of these receptors: a human donor who received an intestinal transplant. CDR3s include the opening cysteine and the closing phenylalanine or tryptophan. The order of the fields is J gene, D gene, V gene, clone size, CDR3 protein, CDR3 DNA. D genes are given only for firm matches. Only some rows state a clone size, as once, few, many or a class for expanded clones.

J gene: TRBJ2-2
D gene: TRBD1
V gene: TRBV25-1
clone size: NA
CDR3 protein: CASSGDRNTGELFF
CDR3 DNA: TGTGCCAGCAGTGGGGACAGAAACACCGGGGAGCTGTTTTTT

J gene: TRBJ1-1
D gene: TRBD1
V gene: TRBV13
clone size: NA
CDR3 protein: CASSSSDRDTEAFF
CDR3 DNA: TGTGCCAGCAGCTCCTCAGACAGGGACACTGAAGCTTTCTTT

J gene: TRBJ2-1
D gene: TRBD1
V gene: TRBV4-2
clone size: once
CDR3 protein: CASSHQMLDRGASYNEQFF
CDR3 DNA: TGTGCCAGCAGCCACCAAATGTTGGACAGGGGTGCCTCCTACAATGAGCAGTTCTTC

J gene: TRBJ1-2
D gene: NA
V gene: TRBV6-5
clone size: NA
CDR3 protein: CASSPGNHYGYTF
CDR3 DNA: TGTGCCAGCAGTCCAGGGAATCACTATGGCTACACCTTC

J gene: TRBJ2-7
D gene: TRBD2
V gene: TRBV6-6
clone size: NA
CDR3 protein: CASSLGGGKTYEQYF
CDR3 DNA: TGTGCCAGCAGTCTGGGCGGGGGTAAAACCTACGAGCAGTACTTC

J gene: TRBJ1-2
D gene: NA
V gene: TRBV27
clone size: NA
CDR3 protein: CASMTYRNYGYTF
CDR3 DNA: TGTGCCAGCATGACTTACCGAAACTATGGCTACACCTTC

J gene: TRBJ2-3
D gene: TRBD2
V gene: TRBV7-2
clone size: NA
CDR3 protein: CASSLLAGADTQYF
CDR3 DNA: TGTGCCAGCAGCTTACTAGCGGGGGCAGATACGCAGTATTTT

J gene: TRBJ2-7
D gene: NA
V gene: TRBV2
clone size: NA
CDR3 protein: CASSGRGGQFSEQYF
CDR3 DNA: TGTGCCAGCAGTGGGAGGGGTGGGCAGTTCTCCGAGCAGTACTTC

J gene: TRBJ2-7
D gene: NA
V gene: TRBV28
clone size: NA
CDR3 protein: CASSLAGIYEQYF
CDR3 DNA: TGTGCCAGCAGTTTAGCGGGAATCTACGAGCAGTACTTC

J gene: TRBJ1-1
D gene: NA
V gene: TRBV6-1
clone size: NA
CDR3 protein: CASSRGNTEAFF
CDR3 DNA: TGTGCCAGCAGTAGGGGGAACACTGAAGCTTTCTTT

J gene: TRBJ1-1
D gene: TRBD1
V gene: TRBV5-6
clone size: NA
CDR3 protein: CASSRGHGSEAFF
CDR3 DNA: TGTGCCAGCTCCAGGGGGCACGGAAGTGAAGCTTTCTTT

J gene: TRBJ1-3
D gene: NA
V gene: TRBV7-8
clone size: NA
CDR3 protein: CASSLAWQGTGNTIYF
CDR3 DNA: TGTGCCAGCAGCTTAGCATGGCAGGGGACAGGAAACACCATATATTTT

J gene: TRBJ2-3
D gene: NA
V gene: TRBV7-9
clone size: few
CDR3 protein: CASSGLAISTDTQYF
CDR3 DNA: TGTGCCAGCAGCGGTCTAGCGATAAGCACAGATACGCAGTATTTT

J gene: TRBJ1-3
D gene: NA
V gene: TRBV19
clone size: NA
CDR3 protein: CASSPETELENTIYF
CDR3 DNA: TGTGCCAGTAGCCCGGAAACAGAGCTGGAAAACACCATATATTTT

J gene: TRBJ2-7
D gene: TRBD1
V gene: TRBV19
clone size: NA
CDR3 protein: CASSQGTVYEQYF
CDR3 DNA: TGTGCCAGTAGTCAGGGGACAGTCTACGAGCAGTACTTC

J gene: TRBJ2-2
D gene: NA
V gene: TRBV28
clone size: NA
CDR3 protein: CASSLVGRNTGELFF
CDR3 DNA: TGTGCCAGCAGTTTAGTCGGGAGGAACACCGGGGAGCTGTTTTTT

J gene: TRBJ2-7
D gene: TRBD2
V gene: TRBV27
clone size: NA
CDR3 protein: CASSFGLAGEFVF
CDR3 DNA: TGTGCCAGCAGTTTTGGGCTAGCGGGAGAATTTGTCTTC

J gene: TRBJ1-1
D gene: TRBD1
V gene: TRBV2
clone size: NA
CDR3 protein: CASKRGTEVNTEAFF
CDR3 DNA: TGTGCCTCCAAACGTGGGACAGAGGTTAACACTGAAGCTTTCTTT

J gene: TRBJ1-4
D gene: NA
V gene: TRBV4-1
clone size: NA
CDR3 protein: CASSQGSEKLFF
CDR3 DNA: TGCGCCAGCAGCCAAGGGAGTGAAAAACTGTTTTTT

J gene: TRBJ2-7
D gene: NA
V gene: TRBV7-2
clone size: NA
CDR3 protein: CASSPGHASYEQYF
CDR3 DNA: TGTGCCAGCAGCCCGGGACATGCTTCCTACGAGCAGTACTTC

J gene: TRBJ2-3
D gene: NA
V gene: TRBV7-9
clone size: NA
CDR3 protein: CASVHREDTQYF
CDR3 DNA: TGTGCCAGCGTCCACAGGGAAGATACGCAGTATTTT

J gene: TRBJ1-4
D gene: NA
V gene: TRBV4-1
clone size: NA
CDR3 protein: CASSPSVLPANEKLFF
CDR3 DNA: TGCGCCAGCAGCCCATCCGTCTTACCGGCTAATGAAAAACTGTTTTTT

J gene: TRBJ2-1
D gene: TRBD2
V gene: TRBV9
clone size: NA
CDR3 protein: CASAMGRADNEQFF
CDR3 DNA: TGTGCCAGCGCCATGGGGAGGGCCGACAATGAGCAGTTCTTC

J gene: TRBJ2-2
D gene: NA
V gene: TRBV28
clone size: NA
CDR3 protein: CASSILPNTGELFF
CDR3 DNA: TGTGCCAGCAGTATACTACCGAACACCGGGGAGCTGTTTTTT

J gene: TRBJ2-2
D gene: TRBD1
V gene: TRBV2
clone size: NA
CDR3 protein: CASRQGRYTGELFF
CDR3 DNA: TGTGCCAGCAGACAGGGGAGATACACCGGGGAGCTGTTTTTT

J gene: TRBJ2-7
D gene: TRBD1
V gene: TRBV6-5
clone size: NA
CDR3 protein: CASSWSQGDDEQYF
CDR3 DNA: TGTGCCAGCAGTTGGAGCCAGGGGGACGACGAGCAGTACTTC

J gene: TRBJ2-7
D gene: TRBD2
V gene: TRBV14
clone size: once
CDR3 protein: CASSQHSGHSSYEQYF
CDR3 DNA: TGTGCCAGCAGCCAACATAGCGGGCACAGCTCCTACGAGCAGTACTTC

J gene: TRBJ2-7
D gene: TRBD1
V gene: TRBV11-2
clone size: once
CDR3 protein: CASSSGTGSYEQYF
CDR3 DNA: TGTGCCAGCAGCTCGGGGACAGGTTCCTACGAGCAGTACTTC

J gene: TRBJ2-6
D gene: NA
V gene: TRBV4-1
clone size: NA
CDR3 protein: CASSQEGVAGANVLTF
CDR3 DNA: TGCGCCAGCAGCCAAGAAGGAGTGGCCGGGGCCAACGTCCTGACTTTC

J gene: TRBJ1-1
D gene: NA
V gene: TRBV30
clone size: few
CDR3 protein: CAWNYQTEAFF
CDR3 DNA: TGTGCCTGGAACTATCAGACTGAAGCTTTCTTT

J gene: TRBJ1-2
D gene: TRBD1
V gene: TRBV4-1
clone size: NA
CDR3 protein: CASSQAAGGGYTF
CDR3 DNA: TGCGCCAGCAGCCAAGCGGCAGGGGGAGGCTACACCTTC

J gene: TRBJ2-7
D gene: TRBD1
V gene: TRBV30
clone size: NA
CDR3 protein: CAWSPTGDEQYF
CDR3 DNA: TGTGCCTGGAGTCCGACAGGGGACGAGCAGTACTTC

J gene: TRBJ1-1
D gene: NA
V gene: TRBV2
clone size: NA
CDR3 protein: CASSDEGSPAHTEAFF
CDR3 DNA: TGTGCCAGCAGTGATGAGGGCAGTCCGGCTCACACTGAAGCTTTCTTT

J gene: TRBJ2-1
D gene: NA
V gene: TRBV5-1
clone size: NA
CDR3 protein: CASSLPALGNEQFF
CDR3 DNA: TGCGCCAGCAGCTTGCCGGCCCTAGGCAATGAGCAGTTCTTC

J gene: TRBJ2-7
D gene: TRBD1
V gene: TRBV28
clone size: NA
CDR3 protein: CASSQDRVNEQYF
CDR3 DNA: TGTGCCAGCAGTCAAGACAGGGTCAACGAGCAGTACTTC

J gene: TRBJ1-2
D gene: NA
V gene: TRBV9
clone size: NA
CDR3 protein: CASSPDSFSNYGYTF
CDR3 DNA: TGTGCCAGCAGCCCGGACAGCTTCTCTAACTATGGCTACACCTTC

J gene: TRBJ1-2
D gene: TRBD1
V gene: TRBV27
clone size: NA
CDR3 protein: CASSLGQGGYGYTF
CDR3 DNA: TGTGCCAGCAGTCTCGGACAGGGGGGCTATGGCTACACCTTC

J gene: TRBJ1-2
D gene: TRBD1
V gene: TRBV7-9
clone size: NA
CDR3 protein: CASSIPGGQGQVYTF
CDR3 DNA: TGTGCCAGCAGCATCCCCGGCGGACAGGGCCAAGTCTACACCTTC

J gene: TRBJ2-3
D gene: TRBD2
V gene: TRBV4-3
clone size: NA
CDR3 protein: CASSQSRGGAGTDTQYF
CDR3 DNA: TGCGCCAGCAGCCAATCACGCGGGGGGGCGGGCACAGATACGCAGTATTTT

J gene: TRBJ2-2
D gene: TRBD1
V gene: TRBV29-1
clone size: NA
CDR3 protein: CSVGGTGAWDGTGELFF
CDR3 DNA: TGCAGCGTTGGTGGGACAGGGGCGTGGGATGGCACCGGGGAGCTGTTTTTT